The 21 T cell receptor beta chains in this list originate from one sample, sequenced in a study of T cells in Graves' hyperthyroidism and ophthalmopathy. Amplified regions were TCR beta CDR3 sequences from RNA transcripts. An initial round of RT-PCR targeting the TCR CDR3 relied on the HTBI primer set. MiXCR, run by TCRdb on the multiplex PCR reads, gives a single entry per CDR3 protein. The data show about 350,000 distinct CDR3 sequences, with approximately 14% seen just once and 20% to 25% held by the top ten. Sequencing used blood. These receptor sequences come from a woman between 25 and 40 years old with Graves' hyperthyroidism.

Ten or more counts support this clonotype. V and J are TRBV7-2 and TRBJ2-2; D gene unclear. Germline V gene data show CDR1 as SGHTA and CDR2 as FQGNSA. V lost 5 bases, J lost 6 bases, and 10 bases lay in between. The CDR3 is made up of 13 amino acids. DNA for the CDR3: TGTGCCAGCAGCCCCCGGACCGCCGGGGAGCTGTTTTTT. It translates to CASSPRTAGELFF. Using reference TRBV7-2 and TRBJ2-2 for the parts outside the CDR3, the full variable domain is GAGVSQSPSNKVTEKGKDVELRCDPISGHTALYWYRQSLGQGLEFLIYFQGNSAPDKSGLPSDRFSAERTGGSVSTLTIQRTQQEDSAVYLCASSPRTAGELFFGEGSRLTVL.

This clonotype has a handful of counts. The chain combines TRBV9 with TRBJ2-6; TRBD1 is a possible D gene (6 bases). Per the germline V gene, CDR1 is SGDLS and CDR2 is YYNGEE. The CDR3 is 16 residues long. The V gene lost 0 bases and the J gene lost 2 bases, with 9 bases spanning the gap. CDR3 bases: TGTGCCAGCAGCGTAGGGCACAGGGCTGGGGCCAACGTCCTGACTTTC. Its protein product is CASSVGHRAGANVLTF.

The chain combines TRBV28 with TRBJ1-5; the D gene is possibly TRBD1 (5 bases). Trimming took 5 bases from V and 7 from J, leaving 18 bases between them. Germline-derived CDR1 and CDR2 are MDHEN and SYDVKM. The CDR3 is made up of 15 amino acids. In DNA, the CDR3 is TGTGCCAGCAGTAAGGACATTTGGGGAGAACAGCCCCAGCATTTT. Its translation is CASSKDIWGEQPQHF.

This clonotype was observed a few times. CDR3 bases: TGTGCCAGCAGCTCAGGAGGGCTATCTGGTCGGTACTTC. It yields the protein CASSSGGLSGRYF. The chain recombines TRBV7-2 with TRBJ2-5; D is possibly TRBD2 (6 bases). V gave up 4 bases and J gave up 13 bases, with 19 bases separating them. CDR1 is SGHTA and CDR2 is FQGNSA in the germline V gene. The CDR3 sequence is 13 residues long.

This clonotype has a handful of counts. The chain employs TRBV4-2 and TRBJ2-3; D call uncertain. Per germline, CDR1 LGHNA and CDR2 YNFKEQ. This CDR3 region has 13 residues. V lost 2 bases, J lost 2 bases, and 5 bases lay in between. The CDR3 region has the DNA TGTGCCAGCAGCCAACAACCCACAGATACGCAGTATTTT. Encoded protein: CASSQQPTDTQYF.

This clonotype was recorded at least ten times. The V call is TRBV2, the J call TRBJ2-1, with D uncertain. Germline V gives CDR1 SNHLY, CDR2 FYNNEI. Trimming cost V 5 bases and J 7 bases, with 6 bases left between them. The CDR3 consists of 11 residues. CDR3 protein: CASSMRNEQFF. In DNA, the CDR3 is TGTGCCAGCAGTATGAGGAATGAGCAGTTCTTC.

Only a few counts were recorded for this clonotype. The chain is built from TRBV19 and TRBJ2-3; 11 positions match TRBD2. Trimming took 3 bases from V and 5 from J; bases not matched to a gene: 4. Looked up from germline, CDR1 is LNHDA and CDR2 is SQIVND (reference sequence). The CDR3 is 15 residues long. CDR3 nucleotide sequence: TGTGCCAGTAGTATCTCGACTAGCGGGAAAGATACGCAGTATTTT. It encodes CASSISTSGKDTQYF.

This clonotype was counted ten times or more. The CDR3 is CASSLTGGAEQYF. The CDR3 nucleotides read TGTGCCAGCAGTTTGACGGGAGGGGCCGAGCAGTACTTC. This chain joins TRBV28 and TRBJ2-7; 8 bases are shared with TRBD2. This CDR3 is 13 amino acids long. CDR1 is MDHEN, CDR2 SYDVKM, per germline. Trimming cost V 3 bases and J 6 bases; bases outside gene matches: 4.

The V gene is TRBV7-3, the J gene TRBJ2-1; 7 bases map to TRBD2. The CDR3 sequence is 14 residues long. Germline trimming cut 4 bases from V and 7 bases from J; bases unmatched to any gene: 7. Germline CDR1 and CDR2: SGHTA and FQGTGA. The CDR3 DNA follows: TGTGCCAGCAGCTCAGGCGGGAGAGGAAATGAGCAGTTCTTC. Encoded protein: CASSSGGRGNEQFF.

The V and J genes are TRBV6-2 or TRBV6-3 and TRBJ2-7, with D hard to call. Germline CDR1 MNHEY, CDR2 SVGEGT. V lost 6 bases and J 6 bases, leaving 18 bases between the germline ends. The CDR3 sequence is 14 residues long. Here the CDR3 reads CASSSSQLVLEQYF. The CDR3 bases are TGTGCCAGCAGCTCCTCACAACTCGTCCTCGAGCAGTACTTC.

This clonotype was recorded at least ten times. The rearrangement joins TRBV13 to TRBJ2-3, with a tentative D call TRBD2 (5 bases). CDR1 and CDR2 from the germline V gene are PRHDT and FYEKMQ (reference sequence). The V end was cut by 5 bases, the J end by 4 bases, with 13 bases between. There are 14 residues in the CDR3. The CDR3 DNA follows: TGTGCCAGCAGCCTCGGCGAACTAGCAGATACGCAGTATTTT. Translating gives CASSLGELADTQYF. The whole variable domain, remainder taken from reference TRBV13 and TRBJ2-3, is AAGVIQSPRHLIKEKRETATLKCYPIPRHDTVYWYQQGPGQDPQFLISFYEKMQSDKGSIPDRFSAQQFSDYHSELNMSSLELGDSALYFCASSLGELADTQYFGPGTRLTVL.

This clonotype was counted at least ten times. V gene TRBV11-2 combines with J gene TRBJ2-5; D call uncertain. CDR1 and CDR2 (germline): SGHAT, FQNNGV. This CDR3 has 15 residues. Trimming pared 3 bases from V and 1 base from J, leaving 12 bases between. The DNA for the CDR3 is TGTGCCAGCAGCTTGTCTCCCATGGGCCAAGAGACCCAGTACTTC. Its protein product is CASSLSPMGQETQYF.

At least ten counts were recorded for this clonotype. V is TRBV5-1 and J is TRBJ2-1; D might be TRBD1 or TRBD2, each matching 5 bases. The CDR3 spans 14 residues. Trimming shortened V by 5 bases and J by 5 bases, and 14 bases separated the two germline ends. Per germline, CDR1 SGHRS and CDR2 YFSETQ. The CDR3 here is CASRNGTRNNEQFF. Here the CDR3 DNA reads TGCGCCAGCAGAAACGGGACCCGCAACAATGAGCAGTTCTTC.

This clonotype was seen ten or more times. The J gene is TRBJ1-4, the V gene TRBV6-1; D perhaps matches TRBD1 (5 bases). V lost 2 bases and J lost 6, with 13 bases in between. The germline V gene has CDR1 MNHNS and CDR2 SASEGT. The CDR3 runs to 15 residues. CDR3 amino acids: CASSETQGVYEKLFF. The CDR3 region has the DNA TGTGCCAGCAGTGAAACCCAGGGAGTATATGAAAAACTGTTTTTT.

This clonotype was seen ten or more times. V gene TRBV5-6 combines with J gene TRBJ2-1; D is uncertain. Germline V gene data show CDR1 as SGHDT and CDR2 as YYEEEE. Trimming took 3 bases from V and 8 from J, leaving 12 bases between them. This CDR3 comprises 13 residues. The CDR3 spells CASSSWWGDEQFF. The CDR3 nucleotides read TGTGCCAGCAGCTCCTGGTGGGGTGATGAGCAGTTCTTC.

This clonotype has a count of ten or more. This chain uses TRBV6-1 with TRBJ2-7, with TRBD1 identical over 8 bases. Germline V gives CDR1 MNHNS, CDR2 SASEGT. The junction had 8 bases not matched to a gene; V was cut back by 6 bases and J by 1 base. The CDR3 covers 15 residues. The CDR3 region is CASSPGTGGSYEQYF. The CDR3 nucleotides read TGTGCCAGCAGCCCCGGGACAGGTGGGTCCTACGAGCAGTACTTC.

This clonotype was seen at least ten times. The genes are TRBV24-1 and TRBJ1-1; no reliable D call. Germline V lookup: CDR1 KGHDR, CDR2 SFDVKD. The V and J ends lost 5 bases and 8 bases respectively, with 11 bases between them. The CDR3 contains 12 residues. The CDR3 is CATSGGNKEAFF. The CDR3 DNA reads as TGTGCCACCAGTGGCGGGAATAAGGAAGCTTTCTTT.

The genes are TRBV11-2 and TRBJ2-6; 10 positions match TRBD1. Germline V CDR1 and CDR2: SGHAT, FQNNGV. This CDR3 contains 18 residues. V shed 5 bases, J shed 0 bases, and the junction held 7 bases outside the gene matches. In nucleotides, the CDR3 is TGTGCCAGCAGCCAAGCGGACAGGGGGATCTCTGGGGCCAACGTCCTGACTTTC. This encodes CASSQADRGISGANVLTF.

This clonotype was detected only a few times. The chain uses TRBV15 and TRBJ2-1, with D tentatively TRBD1 or TRBD2 (5 bases each). V dropped 4 bases and J dropped 7 bases, with 17 bases sitting between them. The CDR3 contains 15 residues. Looked up from germline, CDR1 is LNHNV and CDR2 is YYDKDF (reference sequence). CDR3 amino acids: CATSMWTRDPNEQFF. The CDR3 DNA sequence: TGTGCCACCAGCATGTGGACCCGGGACCCAAATGAGCAGTTCTTC.

This rearrangement joins TRBV12-3 or TRBV12-4 to TRBJ2-7; the D gene is possibly TRBD1 (5 bases). V was cut by 6 bases and J by 7 bases, with 19 bases left in between. CDR3 size: 14 residues. The CDR3 region is CASRGTGLRQEQYF. The CDR3 nucleotides are TGTGCCAGCAGGGGAACAGGTCTACGTCAAGAGCAGTACTTC.

This clonotype showed up just a few times. CDR3 nucleotides: TGTGCCAGCAGTTTAAGGGACTATGGCTACACCTTC. It yields the protein CASSLRDYGYTF. This rearrangement joins TRBV28 to TRBJ1-2; D remains unclear. Per the germline V gene, CDR1 is MDHEN and CDR2 is SYDVKM. The CDR3 length is 12 residues. The V end was cut by 2 bases, the J end by 3 bases, with 4 bases between.